This T cell receptor (beta chain) was captured in a study of blood T cells in healthy people across ages. As for the study in general: Every two T cells gave about one barcoded beta molecule via template switching.

A second about 6 to 12 cycle PCR used barcoded and J-beta primers. From the 5' RACE reads, TCRdb called clonotypes with MiXCR, one entry per CDR3 protein. The sample lists 1.8 million or so distinct CDR3 sequences; around 40% were seen once. The sample holds a few counts of this clonotype. Material for sequencing was blood. The clonotype was recovered from a human donor in good health.

CDR3 amino acids: CASSLVGVGGEGSYEQYF. DNA of the CDR3: TGTGCCAGCAGTTTAGTGGGCGTTGGAGGGGAAGGCTCCTACGAGCAGTACTTC. The chain joins TRBV28 to TRBJ2-7, with D perhaps TRBD2 (6 bases). Germline lookup yields CDR1 MDHEN and CDR2 SYDVKM. The CDR3 spans 18 residues. Deletions cut 2 bases from V and 0 bases from J, with 20 bases between.